This T cell receptor beta chain came from a study of cytomegalovirus exposure and HLA in healthy donors. Turning to the study itself: Out of 350 to 400 genotyped donors, 81% belonged to the Caucasian-associated ancestry cluster.

Every donor was a healthy person donating bone marrow. The V gene end was trimmed by 6 bases and the J gene end by 0 bases; junction bases not matched to a gene: 5. CDR1 is MDHEN, CDR2 SYDVKM, per germline. This CDR3 has 15 residues. Study-wide findings and caveats: As a later analysis revealed, most CMV-associated TCR beta chains appeared HLA-restricted.

In the PCR, 60 Vbeta and 13 Jbeta primers were used. Generated by immunoSEQ multiplex PCR, the TCRdb table keeps only in-frame clones and is missing some. Its listing shows approximately 30,000 clones. About this clone itself: Its matching antigen is unknown.

This clonotype was obtained from a woman aged 40-49 years in good health and CMV-seropositive. This chain joins TRBV28 and TRBJ2-4; 7 nucleotides align to TRBD2. The sample was PBMCs. The CDR3 DNA is TGTGCCAGCAGCCCAGCGGGGCTAGCCAAAAACATTCAGTACTTC. Translating it yields CASSPAGLAKNIQYF.